The T cell receptor beta chain described here comes from a study of cytomegalovirus exposure and HLA in healthy donors. PCR employed 60 Vbeta and 13 Jbeta primers. Measured with immunoSEQ multiplex PCR; TCRdb has only the in-frame clones, and not every one. The sample includes about 190,000 clones, over 70% of them seen just once. Germline values: CDR1 MNHEY, CDR2 SVGAGI. The CDR3 covers 14 residues. Trimming took 5 bases from V and 4 from J; bases not matched to a gene: 6. The source is a woman aged 18-29 years in good health and CMV-seronegative. This rearrangement joins TRBV6-5 to TRBJ2-7; 9 bases match TRBD1. The sequencing sample was made of PBMCs. Written as DNA, the CDR3 is TGTGCCAGCAGTCCCGGGACAGGGCTTTACGAGCAGTACTTC. This gives the protein CASSPGTGLYEQYF.